Listed below are T cell receptor beta chains from one sample, sequenced in a study of T cells in Graves' hyperthyroidism and ophthalmopathy. TCRdb used MiXCR to reprocess the multiplex PCR reads, holding one entry per CDR3 protein. This sample has under 550,000 distinct CDR3 sequences; about an eighth occur once, and the top ten carry more than 4.5%. Sequencing used blood. All receptors derive from a woman younger than 30 with Graves' hyperthyroidism. The CDR3 runs from the conserved cysteine through the conserved F or W. D genes are given only for firm matches. Part of the rows lack a size; the others show once, few, many or a class for expanded clones.

d_call | cdr3_length | j_call | clone_size | v_call | cdr3_nt | cdr3_aa
TRBD2 | 19 | TRBJ2-6 | many | TRBV5-1 | TGCGCCAGCAGCTTGTCGAGGGCCGCGGCGGGGGTTGGGGCCAACGTCCTGACTTTC | CASSLSRAAAGVGANVLTF
. | 15 | TRBJ1-5 | many | TRBV12-3/TRBV12-4 | TGTGCCAGCAGTCCAGAAGGTACAAACAATCAGCCCCAGCATTTT | CASSPEGTNNQPQHF
. | 15 | TRBJ2-3 | many | TRBV6-1 | TGTGCCAGCACCGCGGGACAATGGTACACAGATACGCAGTATTTT | CASTAGQWYTDTQYF
. | 16 | TRBJ2-3 | . | TRBV7-9 | TGTGCCAGCAGCTTAGCAGGTGTGGGACCTGAAGATACGCAGTATTTT | CASSLAGVGPEDTQYF
. | 15 | TRBJ1-1 | few | TRBV18 | TGTGCCAGCTCACCATCTGGGGGGGGGAATACTGAAGCTTTCTTT | CASSPSGGGNTEAFF
TRBD2 | 14 | TRBJ2-3 | many | TRBV20-1 | TGCAGTGCTAGCGGAGCGGGGAACACAGATACGCAGTATTTT | CSASGAGNTDTQYF
TRBD1 | 15 | TRBJ2-7 | many | TRBV28 | TGTGCCAGCAGTGGACAGGGTCTCAATCCCTACGAGCAGTACTTC | CASSGQGLNPYEQYF
TRBD1 | 16 | TRBJ1-5 | . | TRBV20-1 | TGCAGTGCTAGAGATTCGGACAGGGGTGGCAATCAGCCCCAGCATTTT | CSARDSDRGGNQPQHF
. | 15 | TRBJ2-5 | few | TRBV24-1 | TGTGCCACCAGTGAGGCTAGCGCCGGGCAGGAGACCCAGTACTTC | CATSEASAGQETQYF
. | 14 | TRBJ2-4 | many | TRBV12-3/TRBV12-4 | TGTGCCAGCAGCAAGGGACTAGCCAAAAACATTCAGTACTTC | CASSKGLAKNIQYF